Below, 18 T cell receptor beta chains from the same sample are listed, as sequenced in a study of blood T cell repertoires in COVID-19. The protocol was immunoSEQ multiplex PCR, while the TCRdb copy is restricted to in-frame clones and leaves out a portion. This sample yields approximately 240,000 clones, of which 79% are seen a single time; 4% belongs to the top ten. The specimen was peripheral blood. Receptors were obtained from a woman aged 40 to 49 with active or convalescent COVID-19.

This clone came up once. A much larger clonotype is one base distant, so this may be a read error. This sequence joins TRBV21-1 and TRBJ1-1; the table's D call TRBD1 went unverified against the DNA. TRBV21-1 is an annotated pseudogene. The CDR3 extends over 17 amino acids. CDR3 sequence reads: CASNHRDRGPCNTEAFF. In nucleotides, the CDR3 is TGTGCCAGCAACCACCGGGACAGGGGGCCTTGTAACACTGAAGCTTTCTTT.

This clone was seen a few times. The V and J genes are TRBV5-5 and TRBJ1-2, with 9 bases fitting TRBD1. This CDR3 contains 16 residues. In germline, CDR1 is SGHKS, CDR2 YYEKEE (reference sequence). The trim removed 0 bases at V and 5 bases at J, leaving 8 bases unmatched. The CDR3, as DNA: TGTGCCAGCAGCTTGGGCACAGGGGGCCCTCAATATGGCTACACCTTC. This sequence encodes CASSLGTGGPQYGYTF.

The gene calls are TRBV2 and TRBJ1-3, with 9 bases that match TRBD1. The V gene end was trimmed by 6 bases and the J gene end by 4 bases; junction bases not matched to a gene: 10. Germline CDR1 reads SNHLY; CDR2 reads FYNNEI. CDR3 length equals 16 residues. The CDR3 DNA reads TGTGCCAGCAGCTTAGCCCACAGGGGGCAAGGAAACACCATATATTTT. Residues: CASSLAHRGQGNTIYF.

This clone is a singleton in its sample. This rearrangement joins TRBV18 to TRBJ1-1, with D tentatively TRBD1 (5 bases). The CDR3 runs to 16 residues. Trimming cost V 0 bases and J 3 bases, with 14 bases left between them. Germline CDR1 KGHSH, CDR2 LQKENI. The CDR3, as DNA: TGTGCCAGCTCACCACCATCCCACAGGTCGGACACTGAAGCTTTCTTT. This sequence encodes CASSPPSHRSDTEAFF.

This chain uses TRBV2 with TRBJ2-1; 12 bases align to TRBD2. In germline, CDR1 is SNHLY, CDR2 FYNNEI. The CDR3 is made up of 14 amino acids. Trimming cost V 6 bases and J 11 bases; bases outside gene matches: 8. CDR3 in amino acids: CASRGLAGLNKQFF. The CDR3 nucleotides read TGTGCCAGCAGAGGACTAGCGGGGCTTAATAAGCAGTTCTTC.

V is TRBV6-5 and J is TRBJ1-1, with D perhaps TRBD1 (5 bases). V was clipped by 6 bases and J by 1 base, with 15 bases between them. The CDR3 spans 15 residues. From germline, CDR1 is MNHEY and CDR2 SVGAGI. The CDR3 sequence: CASRGSWGGNTEAFF. CDR3 nucleotide sequence: TGTGCCAGCAGGGGAAGTTGGGGGGGGAACACTGAAGCTTTCTTT.

V gene TRBV10-3 combines with J gene TRBJ1-1; D is uncertain. The CDR3 sequence is 14 residues long. Trimming cost V 1 base and J 0 bases, with 6 bases left between them. Germline assignment: CDR1 ENHRY and CDR2 SYGVKD. The CDR3 loop is CAISEWAVNTEAFF. CDR3 sequence (DNA): TGTGCCATCAGTGAGTGGGCAGTGAACACTGAAGCTTTCTTT.

The J gene is TRBJ1-2, the V gene TRBV6-5; a possible D gene is TRBD1 (6 bases). V dropped 6 bases and J dropped 5 bases, with 13 bases sitting between them. Germline-derived CDR1 and CDR2 are MNHEY and SVGAGI. This CDR3 contains 13 residues. The DNA of the CDR3 is TGTGCCAGCAGCATAGGACAGTTTTATGGCTACACCTTC. Its translation: CASSIGQFYGYTF.

As DNA, the CDR3 is TGTGCCAGCGGTAGCTCCTACAATGAGCAGTTCTTC. It specifies CASGSSYNEQFF. This chain joins TRBV28 and TRBJ2-1; D not certain. CDR1 is MDHEN, CDR2 SYDVKM, per germline. The CDR3 consists of 12 residues. The ends were cut back, 8 bases at V and 0 bases at J, with 5 bases in the middle.

The chain couples TRBV27 to TRBJ1-3, with 8 nucleotides matching TRBD1. Trimming cost V 6 bases and J 1 base; bases outside gene matches: 8. Germline V gene data show CDR1 as MNHEY and CDR2 as SMNVEV (reference sequence). The CDR3 loop spans 16 amino acids. CDR3: CASRDGTGRSGNTIYF. The CDR3 coding sequence is TGTGCCAGCAGAGACGGGACAGGCCGTTCTGGAAACACCATATATTTT.

The chain uses TRBV28 and TRBJ2-7, with 10 bases fitting TRBD1. The CDR3 is made up of 13 amino acids. From germline, CDR1 is MDHEN and CDR2 SYDVKM. Germline trimming cut 8 bases from V and 1 base from J; bases unmatched to any gene: 2. CDR3 bases: TGTGCCAGCGACAGGGGGCTTTCCTACGAGCAGTACTTC. It is translated as CASDRGLSYEQYF.

This chain links TRBV12-3 or TRBV12-4 with TRBJ1-2, with D possibly TRBD1 on 6 matching bases. Trimming removed 3 bases at V and 10 bases at J, with 12 bases between. The CDR3 has 12 amino acids. The CDR3 region is CASSLVQGAYTF. CDR3 nucleotide sequence: TGTGCCAGCAGTTTGGTACAGGGCGCCTACACCTTC.

This chain joins TRBV6-1 and TRBJ1-6; 9 nucleotides agree with TRBD1. The CDR3 length is 19 residues. Germline V CDR1 and CDR2: MNHNS, SASEGT. With 4 bases clipped from V and 2 bases from J, the junction kept 12 bases outside the gene matches. The CDR3 sequence: CASSAPGTGYTAYNSPLHF. The CDR3 DNA reads as TGTGCCAGCAGTGCCCCCGGGACAGGGTACACGGCCTATAATTCACCCCTCCACTTT.

This clone came up once. V and J are TRBV5-1 and TRBJ2-2; TRBD2 agrees at 8 bases. The CDR3 length is 17 residues. V was clipped by 4 bases and J by 1 base; unmatched bases: 9. Germline CDR1 is SGHRS and CDR2 is YFSETQ. The CDR3 DNA is TGCGCCAGCAGCCACCGAACAGCGGGGGTGAACACCGGGGAGCTGTTTTTT. Its translation: CASSHRTAGVNTGELFF.

The chain employs TRBV2 and TRBJ1-1, with 8 bases identical to TRBD1. Germline CDR1 is SNHLY and CDR2 is FYNNEI. J gave up 10 bases and V 4 bases, and 5 bases lay outside the gene matches. This CDR3 has 12 amino acids. The CDR3 is CASSGGTGAAFF. The CDR3 nucleotides are TGTGCCAGCAGTGGGGGGACAGGCGCAGCTTTCTTT.

The chain has TRBV2 and TRBJ2-2, with a possible D match to TRBD1 (6 bases). Germline lookup yields CDR1 SNHLY and CDR2 FYNNEI. This CDR3 is built from 14 residues. Trimming took 7 bases from V and 7 from J, leaving 16 bases between them. The CDR3 nucleotides read TGTGCCAGCACCTACGTTAGGGGGAACGGGGAGCTGTTTTTT. The encoded protein is CASTYVRGNGELFF. Complete variable domain (other parts from reference TRBV2 and TRBJ2-2): EPEVTQTPSHQVTQMGQEVILRCVPISNHLYFYWYRQILGQKVEFLVSFYNNEISEKSEIFDDQFSVERPDGSNFTLKIRSTKLEDSAMYFCASTYVRGNGELFFGEGSRLTVL.

The gene calls are TRBV28 and TRBJ1-5; 9 bases align to TRBD1. The CDR3 contains 13 residues. Unmatched junction bases numbered 4, after V lost 6 bases and J lost 7 bases. The germline CDR1 and CDR2 sequences are MDHEN and SYDVKM. The CDR3 spells CASSRQGGQPQHF. CDR3 DNA sequence: TGTGCCAGCAGCCGACAGGGGGGACAGCCCCAGCATTTT.

The V gene is TRBV14, the J gene TRBJ1-1; D is ambiguous. Germline loops: CDR1 SGHDN, CDR2 FVKESK. V lost 4 bases and J 4 bases, leaving 10 bases between the germline ends. CDR3 length equals 13 residues. The CDR3 protein is CASSRSGLTEAFF. CDR3 coding DNA: TGTGCCAGCAGCCGCTCCGGACTCACTGAAGCTTTCTTT.